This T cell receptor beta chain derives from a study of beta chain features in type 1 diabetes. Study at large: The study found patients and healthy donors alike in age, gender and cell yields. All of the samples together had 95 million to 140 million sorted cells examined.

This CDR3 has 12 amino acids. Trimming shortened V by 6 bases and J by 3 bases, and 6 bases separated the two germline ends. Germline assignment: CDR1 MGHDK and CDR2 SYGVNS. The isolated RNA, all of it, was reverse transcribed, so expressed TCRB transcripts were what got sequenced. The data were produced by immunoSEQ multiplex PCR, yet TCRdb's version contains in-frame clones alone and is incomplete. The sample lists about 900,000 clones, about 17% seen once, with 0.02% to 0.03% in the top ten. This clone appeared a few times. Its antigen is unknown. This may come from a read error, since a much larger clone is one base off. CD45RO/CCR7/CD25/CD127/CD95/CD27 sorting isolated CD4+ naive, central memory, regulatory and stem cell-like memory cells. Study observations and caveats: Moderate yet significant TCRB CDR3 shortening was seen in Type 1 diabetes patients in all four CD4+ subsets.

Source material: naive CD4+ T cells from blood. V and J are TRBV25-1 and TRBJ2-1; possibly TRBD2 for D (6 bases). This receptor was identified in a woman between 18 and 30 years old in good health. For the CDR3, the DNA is TGTGCCAGCAGGCGGGACTACAATGAGCAGTTCTTC. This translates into CASRRDYNEQFF.